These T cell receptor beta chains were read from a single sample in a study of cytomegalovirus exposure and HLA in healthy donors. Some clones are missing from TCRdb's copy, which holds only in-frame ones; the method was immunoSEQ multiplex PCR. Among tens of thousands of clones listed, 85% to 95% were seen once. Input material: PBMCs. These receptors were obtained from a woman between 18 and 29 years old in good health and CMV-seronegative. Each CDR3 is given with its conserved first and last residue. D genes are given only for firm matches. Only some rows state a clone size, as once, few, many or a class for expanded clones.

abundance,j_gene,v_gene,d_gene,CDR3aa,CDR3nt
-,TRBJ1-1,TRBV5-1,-,CASSLGPGSNTEAFF,TGCGCCAGCAGCTTGGGTCCGGGGTCGAACACTGAAGCTTTCTTT
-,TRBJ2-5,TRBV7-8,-,CASSSRGKGIQETQYF,TGTGCCAGCAGCTCGCGAGGCAAGGGGATCCAAGAGACCCAGTACTTC
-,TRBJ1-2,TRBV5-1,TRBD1,CASSAGTGAPYTF,TGCGCCAGCAGCGCCGGGACAGGGGCACCCTACACCTTC
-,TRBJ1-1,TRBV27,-,CASGATDTEAFF,TGTGCCAGCGGTGCGACAGACACTGAAGCTTTCTTT
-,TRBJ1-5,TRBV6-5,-,CASSYSEGGQPQHF,TGTGCCAGCAGTTACTCGGAGGGGGGGCAGCCCCAGCATTTT
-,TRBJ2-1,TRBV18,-,CASSPKTGPGAQFF,TGTGCCAGCTCACCTAAGACTGGACCTGGGGCGCAGTTCTTC
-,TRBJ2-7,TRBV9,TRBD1,CASSLQGDSYEQYF,TGTGCCAGCAGCCTACAGGGGGACTCCTACGAGCAGTACTTC
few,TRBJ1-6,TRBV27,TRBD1,CASSFSKTYRGVNSPLHF,TGTGCCAGCAGTTTCTCTAAAACTTACAGGGGGGTGAATTCACCCCTCCACTTT
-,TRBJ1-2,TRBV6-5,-,CASSYERVYGYTF,TGTGCCAGCAGTTATGAAAGAGTCTATGGCTACACCTTC
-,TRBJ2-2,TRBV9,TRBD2,CASSPLGGGTGELFF,TGTGCCAGCAGCCCCTTAGGCGGGGGGACCGGGGAGCTGTTTTTT
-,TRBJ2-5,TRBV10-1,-,CASCSGPGETQYF,TGCGCCAGCTGTAGCGGTCCGGGGGAGACCCAGTACTTC
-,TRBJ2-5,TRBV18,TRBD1,CASSLRAWTGQETQYF,TGTGCCAGCTCACTACGCGCATGGACAGGGCAAGAGACCCAGTACTTC
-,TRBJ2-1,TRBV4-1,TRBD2,CASSHQLSGGSYNEQFF,TGCGCCAGCAGCCACCAACTATCGGGGGGGTCCTACAATGAGCAGTTCTTC
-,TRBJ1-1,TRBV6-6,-,CASSYRSAGGTEAFF,TGTGCCAGCAGTTACCGGTCGGCCGGCGGCACTGAAGCTTTCTTT
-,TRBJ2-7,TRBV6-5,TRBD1,CASSYRGQGNYEQYF,TGTGCCAGCAGTTATAGGGGACAGGGGAACTACGAGCAGTACTTC
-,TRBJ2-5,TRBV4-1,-,CASSQAGRDSGMWETQYF,TGCGCCAGCAGCCAAGCGGGCAGGGATTCCGGAATGTGGGAGACCCAGTACTTC
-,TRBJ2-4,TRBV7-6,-,CASSLDPGTKNIQYF,TGTGCCAGCAGCTTAGACCCAGGGACCAAAAACATTCAGTACTTC
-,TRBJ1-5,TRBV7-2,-,CASSLGEYRVAAQHF,TGTGCCAGCAGCTTAGGCGAATACAGGGTTGCGGCACAGCATTTT
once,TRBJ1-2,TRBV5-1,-,CASSLGARGHGYTF,TGCGCCAGCAGCTTGGGGGCCAGGGGTCATGGCTACACCTTC
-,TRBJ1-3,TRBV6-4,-,CASSVHRSPASGNTIYF,TGTGCCAGCAGTGTCCACCGTAGCCCCGCTAGTGGAAACACCATATATTTT
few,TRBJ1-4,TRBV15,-,CATSRDLNEKLFF,TGTGCCACCAGCAGAGATCTGAATGAAAAACTGTTTTTT
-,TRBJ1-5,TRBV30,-,CAWSVQGEGPNQPQHF,TGTGCCTGGAGTGTACAGGGAGAGGGACCCAATCAGCCCCAGCATTTT
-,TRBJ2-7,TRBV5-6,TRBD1,CASSPTGNYEQYF,TGTGCCAGCAGCCCGACAGGGAATTACGAGCAGTACTTC
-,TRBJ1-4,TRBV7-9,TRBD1,CASSATRQGYEKLFF,TGTGCCAGCAGCGCAACTCGACAGGGTTACGAAAAACTGTTTTTT
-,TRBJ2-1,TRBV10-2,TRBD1,CASSGQGVGEQFF,TGCGCCAGCAGTGGACAGGGGGTTGGGGAGCAGTTCTTC
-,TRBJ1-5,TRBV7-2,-,CASSPYSNQPQHF,TGTGCCAGCAGCCCGTATAGCAATCAGCCCCAGCATTTT
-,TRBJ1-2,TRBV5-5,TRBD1,CASSILGQANYGYTF,TGTGCCAGCAGCATCCTCGGACAGGCAAATTATGGCTACACCTTC
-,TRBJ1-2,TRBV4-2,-,CASSRRGSANYGYTF,TGTGCCAGCAGCCGTCGGGGGTCAGCTAACTATGGCTACACCTTC
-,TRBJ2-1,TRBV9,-,CASSVSPGGSYNEQFF,TGTGCCAGCAGCGTATCCCCTGGAGGCTCCTACAATGAGCAGTTCTTC
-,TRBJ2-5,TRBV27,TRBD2,CASSARAGTSGSSQYF,TGTGCCAGCAGTGCCCGAGCCGGGACTAGCGGGTCGTCCCAGTACTTC
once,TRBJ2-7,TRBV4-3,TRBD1,CASSQESTGGGYEQYF,TGCGCCAGCAGCCAAGAGTCAACAGGGGGCGGTTACGAGCAGTACTTC
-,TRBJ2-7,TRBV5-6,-,CASSLDSKYEQYF,TGTGCCAGCAGCTTGGACAGCAAGTACGAGCAGTACTTC